This T cell receptor beta chain was profiled in a study of blood T cell repertoires in COVID-19. Study background: Nucleic acid was either cDNA or gDNA, and it came from T cells, B-cell-depleted T cells, or PBMCs.

Germline assignment: CDR1 SGDLS and CDR2 YYNGEE. The length of the CDR3 is 14 residues. Trimming removed 1 base at V and 5 bases at J, with 12 bases between. The data were produced by immunoSEQ multiplex PCR, yet TCRdb's version contains in-frame clones alone and is incomplete. The sample includes 45,000 to 55,000 clones, 68% of them seen just once. This receptor was taken from a woman in her sixties or seventies with acute or convalescent COVID-19. The V and J genes are TRBV9 and TRBJ1-2; the D gene is possibly TRBD1 (6 bases). Sequences were obtained from peripheral blood. The CDR3 reads CASSVSDRSYGYTF. The CDR3 DNA reads TGTGCCAGCAGCGTATCTGACAGGAGTTATGGCTACACCTTC.